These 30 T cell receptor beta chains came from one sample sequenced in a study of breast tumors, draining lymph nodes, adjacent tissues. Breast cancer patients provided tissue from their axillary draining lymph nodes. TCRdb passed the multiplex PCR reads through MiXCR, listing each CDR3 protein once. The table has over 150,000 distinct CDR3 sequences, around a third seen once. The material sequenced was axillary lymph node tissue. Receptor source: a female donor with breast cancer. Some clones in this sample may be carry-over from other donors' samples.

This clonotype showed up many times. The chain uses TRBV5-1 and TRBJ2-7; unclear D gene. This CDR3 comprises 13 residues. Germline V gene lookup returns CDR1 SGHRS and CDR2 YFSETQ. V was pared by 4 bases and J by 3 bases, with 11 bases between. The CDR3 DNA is TGCGCCAGCAGCGCCGGTCTTCTCTACGAGCAGTACTTC. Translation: CASSAGLLYEQYF.

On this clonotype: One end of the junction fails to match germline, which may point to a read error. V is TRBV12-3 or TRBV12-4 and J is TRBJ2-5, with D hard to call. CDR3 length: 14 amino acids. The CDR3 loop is CASSLGRTSQPQYF. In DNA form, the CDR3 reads TGTGCCAGCAGCTTAGGGCGGACGTCGCAGCCCCAGTACTTC.

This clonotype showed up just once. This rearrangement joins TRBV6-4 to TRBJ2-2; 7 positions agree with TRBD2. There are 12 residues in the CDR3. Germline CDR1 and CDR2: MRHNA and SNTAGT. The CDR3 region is CASRGVTGELFF. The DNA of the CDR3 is TGTGCTAGTCGGGGGGTCACCGGGGAGCTGTTTTTT.

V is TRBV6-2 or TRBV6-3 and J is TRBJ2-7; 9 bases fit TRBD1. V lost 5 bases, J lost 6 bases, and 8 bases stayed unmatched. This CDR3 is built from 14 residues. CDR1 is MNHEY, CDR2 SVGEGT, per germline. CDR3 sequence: CASSLLGQGREQYF. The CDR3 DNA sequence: TGTGCCAGCAGTCTTTTGGGACAGGGTCGCGAGCAGTACTTC.

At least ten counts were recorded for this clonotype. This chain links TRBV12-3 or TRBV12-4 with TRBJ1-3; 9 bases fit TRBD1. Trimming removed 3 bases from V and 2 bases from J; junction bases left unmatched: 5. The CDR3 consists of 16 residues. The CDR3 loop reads CASSFTTGGTGNTIYF. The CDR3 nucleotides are TGTGCCAGCAGTTTTACGACAGGGGGGACTGGAAACACCATATATTTT.

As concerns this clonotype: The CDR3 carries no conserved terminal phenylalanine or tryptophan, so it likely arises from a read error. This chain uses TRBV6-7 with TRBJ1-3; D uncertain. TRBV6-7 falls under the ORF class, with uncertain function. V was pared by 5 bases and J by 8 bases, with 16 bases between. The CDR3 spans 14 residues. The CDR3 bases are TGTGCCAGCAGTGAAAGACCCTTCCTGGACACCATATATTCT. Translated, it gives CASSERPFLDTIYS.

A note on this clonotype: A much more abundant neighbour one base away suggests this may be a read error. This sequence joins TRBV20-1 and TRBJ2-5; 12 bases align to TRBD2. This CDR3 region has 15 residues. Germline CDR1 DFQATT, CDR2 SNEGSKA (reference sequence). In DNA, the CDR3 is TGCGGTGCTTCCCGACTAGCGGGAGTGTATGAGACCCAGTACTTC. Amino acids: CGASRLAGVYETQYF.

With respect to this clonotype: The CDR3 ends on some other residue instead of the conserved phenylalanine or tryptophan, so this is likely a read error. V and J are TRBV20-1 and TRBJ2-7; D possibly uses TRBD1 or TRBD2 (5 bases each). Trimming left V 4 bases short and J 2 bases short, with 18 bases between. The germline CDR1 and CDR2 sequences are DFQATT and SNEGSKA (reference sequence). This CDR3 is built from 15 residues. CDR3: CSAKITTGPPYEQYL. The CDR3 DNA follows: TGCAGTGCTAAGATAACAACGGGGCCACCCTACGAGCAGTACCTC.

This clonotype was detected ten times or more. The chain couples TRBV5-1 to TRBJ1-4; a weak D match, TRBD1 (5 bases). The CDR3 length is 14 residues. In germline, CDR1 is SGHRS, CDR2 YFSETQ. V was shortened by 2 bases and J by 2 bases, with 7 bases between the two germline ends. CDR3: CASSLDSTNEKLFF. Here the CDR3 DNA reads TGCGCCAGCAGCTTAGACAGTACTAATGAAAAACTGTTTTTT.

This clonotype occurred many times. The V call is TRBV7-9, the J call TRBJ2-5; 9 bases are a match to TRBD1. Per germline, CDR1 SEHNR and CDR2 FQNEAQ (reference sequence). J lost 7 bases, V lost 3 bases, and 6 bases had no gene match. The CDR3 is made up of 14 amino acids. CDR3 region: CASSFGDREGTQYF. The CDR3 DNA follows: TGTGCCAGCAGCTTTGGGGACAGGGAAGGGACCCAGTACTTC. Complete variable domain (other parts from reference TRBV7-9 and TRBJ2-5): DTGVSQNPRHKITKRGQNVTFRCDPISEHNRLYWYRQTLGQGPEFLTYFQNEAQLEKSRLLSDRFSAERPKGSFSTLEIQRTEQGDSAMYLCASSFGDREGTQYFGPGTRLLVL.

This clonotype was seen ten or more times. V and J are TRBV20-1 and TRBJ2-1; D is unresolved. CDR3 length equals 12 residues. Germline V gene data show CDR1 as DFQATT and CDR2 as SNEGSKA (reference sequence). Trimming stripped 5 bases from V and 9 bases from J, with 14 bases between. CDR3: CSAPKQSSEQFF. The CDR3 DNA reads TGCAGTGCTCCCAAGCAGAGCAGTGAGCAGTTCTTC.

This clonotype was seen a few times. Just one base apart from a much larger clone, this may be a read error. The CDR3 spells CASSYEGLFF. CDR3 DNA sequence: TGTGCCAGCTCGTACGAGGGGCTGTTTTTT. The chain employs TRBV7-9 and TRBJ2-2, with D perhaps TRBD2 (5 bases). Trimming shortened V by 8 bases and J by 13 bases, and 11 bases separated the two germline ends. In germline, CDR1 is SEHNR, CDR2 FQNEAQ (reference sequence). This CDR3 comprises 10 residues.

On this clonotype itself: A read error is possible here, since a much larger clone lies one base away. CDR3 coding DNA: TGTGCCAGCAGCTTAAGAGCCGGGGGGGGTAATGAGCAGTTCTTC. This sequence encodes CASSLRAGGGNEQFF. The V gene is TRBV11-2, the J gene TRBJ2-1, with TRBD2 matching 8 bases. Germline CDR1 is SGHAT and CDR2 is FQNNGV. The CDR3 contains 15 residues. J gave up 7 bases and V 2 bases, and 7 bases lay outside the gene matches.

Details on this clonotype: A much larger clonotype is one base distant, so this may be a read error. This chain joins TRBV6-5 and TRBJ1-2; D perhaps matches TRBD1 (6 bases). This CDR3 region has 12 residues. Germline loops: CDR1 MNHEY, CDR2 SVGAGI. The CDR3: CASGKGVYGHTF. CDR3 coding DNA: TGTGCCAGCGGCAAGGGGGTCTATGGCCACACCTTC.

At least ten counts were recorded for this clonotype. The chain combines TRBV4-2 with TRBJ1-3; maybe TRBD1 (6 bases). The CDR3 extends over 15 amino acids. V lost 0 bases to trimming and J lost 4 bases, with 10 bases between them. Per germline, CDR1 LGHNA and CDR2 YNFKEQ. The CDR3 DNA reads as TGTGCCAGCAGCCAAGAACAGGGATCCGGAAACACCATATATTTT. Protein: CASSQEQGSGNTIYF.

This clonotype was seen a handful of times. CDR3 coding DNA: TGTGCCAGTATAAGGGACTCGGGTTCCACAGATACGCAGTATTTT. Translation: CASIRDSGSTDTQYF. The V gene is TRBV19, the J gene TRBJ2-3, with D possibly matching TRBD2 (6 bases). This CDR3 contains 15 residues. Germline loops: CDR1 LNHDA, CDR2 SQIVND (reference sequence). V was clipped by 7 bases and J by 2 bases, with 16 bases between them.

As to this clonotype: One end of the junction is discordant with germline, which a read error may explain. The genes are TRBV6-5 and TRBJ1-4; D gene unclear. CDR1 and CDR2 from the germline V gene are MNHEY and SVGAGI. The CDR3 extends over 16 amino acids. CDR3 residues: CASKPGWVAREEKLFF. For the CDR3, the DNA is TGTGCCAGCAAGCCAGGCTGGGTGGCTCGAGAAGAAAAACTGTTTTTC.

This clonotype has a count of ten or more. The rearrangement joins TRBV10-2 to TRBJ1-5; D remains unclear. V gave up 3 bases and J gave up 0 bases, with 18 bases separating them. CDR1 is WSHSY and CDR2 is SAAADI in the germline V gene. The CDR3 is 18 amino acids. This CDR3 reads CASSDPLGLTYSNQPQHF. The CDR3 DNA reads TGCGCCAGCAGTGACCCCTTGGGCCTTACTTATAGCAATCAGCCCCAGCATTTT.

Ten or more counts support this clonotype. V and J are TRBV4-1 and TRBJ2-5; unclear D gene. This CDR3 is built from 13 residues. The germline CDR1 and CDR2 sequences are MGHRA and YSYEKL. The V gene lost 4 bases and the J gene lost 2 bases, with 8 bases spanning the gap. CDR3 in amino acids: CASSPTVQETQYF. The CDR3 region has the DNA TGCGCCAGCAGCCCGACGGTTCAAGAGACCCAGTACTTC.

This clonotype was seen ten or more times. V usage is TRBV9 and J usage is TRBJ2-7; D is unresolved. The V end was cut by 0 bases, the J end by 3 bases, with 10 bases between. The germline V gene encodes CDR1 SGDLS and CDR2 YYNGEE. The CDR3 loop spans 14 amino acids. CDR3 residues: CASSVAPGLYEQYF. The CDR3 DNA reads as TGTGCCAGCAGCGTAGCCCCGGGCCTCTACGAGCAGTACTTC.

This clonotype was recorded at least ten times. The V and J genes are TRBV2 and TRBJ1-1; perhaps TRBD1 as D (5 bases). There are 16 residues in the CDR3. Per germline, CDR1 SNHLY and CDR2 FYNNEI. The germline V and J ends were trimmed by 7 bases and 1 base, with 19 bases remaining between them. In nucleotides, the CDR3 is TGTGCCAGCATCCTAGAAGGGGCGGGGGAGAACACTGAAGCTTTCTTT. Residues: CASILEGAGENTEAFF. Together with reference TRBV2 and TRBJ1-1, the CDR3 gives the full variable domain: EPEVTQTPSHQVTQMGQEVILRCVPISNHLYFYWYRQILGQKVEFLVSFYNNEISEKSEIFDDQFSVERPDGSNFTLKIRSTKLEDSAMYFCASILEGAGENTEAFFGQGTRLTVV.

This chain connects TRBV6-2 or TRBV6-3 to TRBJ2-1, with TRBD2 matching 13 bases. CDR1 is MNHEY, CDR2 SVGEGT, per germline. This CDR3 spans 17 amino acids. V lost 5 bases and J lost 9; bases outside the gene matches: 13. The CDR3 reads CASSPPRRLAGGGEQFF. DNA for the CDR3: TGTGCCAGCAGTCCACCCCGTAGACTAGCGGGAGGAGGTGAGCAGTTCTTC.

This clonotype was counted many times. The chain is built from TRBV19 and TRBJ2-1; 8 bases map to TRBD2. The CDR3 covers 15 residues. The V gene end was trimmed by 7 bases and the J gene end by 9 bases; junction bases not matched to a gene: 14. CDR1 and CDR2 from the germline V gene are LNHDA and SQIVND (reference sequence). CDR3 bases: TGTGCCAGTACCTCCCCCTCGAGCGGGAGCCTTGAGCAGTTCTTC. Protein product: CASTSPSSGSLEQFF.

The DNA for the CDR3 is TGTGCCAGCAGTTTGGATGGACTCCGGACCTATGAAGCTTTCTTT. Translated, it gives CASSLDGLRTYEAFF. The gene calls are TRBV6-6 and TRBJ1-1; the D is unclear. V was trimmed by 4 bases and J by 7 bases, leaving 19 bases between them. CDR1 and CDR2 from the germline V gene are MNHNY and SVGAGI (reference sequence). The CDR3 covers 15 residues.

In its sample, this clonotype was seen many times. The CDR3 loop is CASSPPGHLHTGELFF. In DNA form, the CDR3 reads TGTGCCAGCAGCCCGCCGGGACACCTACACACCGGGGAGCTGTTTTTT. J is TRBJ2-2 and V is TRBV14; D is perhaps TRBD1 (6 bases). V was clipped by 4 bases and J by 3 bases, with 15 bases between them. Germline V gene lookup returns CDR1 SGHDN and CDR2 FVKESK. This CDR3 comprises 16 residues.

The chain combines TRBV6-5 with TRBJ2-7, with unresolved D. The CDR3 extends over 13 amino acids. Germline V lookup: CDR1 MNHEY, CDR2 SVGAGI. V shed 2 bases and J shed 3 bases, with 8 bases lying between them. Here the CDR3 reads CASSYRQFYEQYF. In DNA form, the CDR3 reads TGTGCCAGCAGTTACCGGCAGTTCTACGAGCAGTACTTC.

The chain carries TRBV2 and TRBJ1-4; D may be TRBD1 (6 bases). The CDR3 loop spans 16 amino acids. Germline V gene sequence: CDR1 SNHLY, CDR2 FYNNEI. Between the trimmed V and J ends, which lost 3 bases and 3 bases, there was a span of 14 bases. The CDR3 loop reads CASSDARQAANEKLFF. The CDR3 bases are TGTGCCAGCAGTGATGCGAGACAGGCGGCTAATGAAAAACTGTTTTTT.

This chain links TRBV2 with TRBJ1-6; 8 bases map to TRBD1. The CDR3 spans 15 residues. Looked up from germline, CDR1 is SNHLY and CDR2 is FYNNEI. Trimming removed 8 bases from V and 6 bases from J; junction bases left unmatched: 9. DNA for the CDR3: TGTGCCAGCGAAACCGGACAGGGATTTAATTCACCCCTCCACTTT. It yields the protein CASETGQGFNSPLHF.

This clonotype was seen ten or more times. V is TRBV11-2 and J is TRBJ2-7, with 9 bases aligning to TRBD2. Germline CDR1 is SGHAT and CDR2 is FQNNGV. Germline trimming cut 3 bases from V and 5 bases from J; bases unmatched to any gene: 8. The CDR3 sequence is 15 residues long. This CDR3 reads CASSLSAGGPHEQYF. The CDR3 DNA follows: TGTGCCAGCAGCTTGAGTGCGGGAGGGCCCCACGAGCAGTACTTC.

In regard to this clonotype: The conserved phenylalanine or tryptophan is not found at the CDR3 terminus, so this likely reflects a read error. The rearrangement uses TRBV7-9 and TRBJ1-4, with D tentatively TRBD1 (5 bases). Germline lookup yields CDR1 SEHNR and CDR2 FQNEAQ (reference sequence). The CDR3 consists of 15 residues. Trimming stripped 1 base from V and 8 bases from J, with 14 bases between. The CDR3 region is CASSLDLGVNEKLFS. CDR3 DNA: TGTGCCAGCAGCTTAGACCTGGGGGTTAACGAAAAACTGTTTTCT.